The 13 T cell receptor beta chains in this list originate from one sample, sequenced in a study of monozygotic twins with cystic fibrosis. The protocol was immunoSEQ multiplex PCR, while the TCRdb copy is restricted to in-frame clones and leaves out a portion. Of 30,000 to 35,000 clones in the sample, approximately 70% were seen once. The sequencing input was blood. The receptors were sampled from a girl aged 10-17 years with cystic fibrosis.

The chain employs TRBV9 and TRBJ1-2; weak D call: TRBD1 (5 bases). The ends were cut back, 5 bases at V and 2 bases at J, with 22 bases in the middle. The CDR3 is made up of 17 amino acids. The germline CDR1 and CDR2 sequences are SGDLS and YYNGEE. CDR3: CASSSSRGGDWNYGYTF. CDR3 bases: TGTGCCAGCAGTTCTTCCCGGGGGGGGGATTGGAACTATGGCTACACCTTC.

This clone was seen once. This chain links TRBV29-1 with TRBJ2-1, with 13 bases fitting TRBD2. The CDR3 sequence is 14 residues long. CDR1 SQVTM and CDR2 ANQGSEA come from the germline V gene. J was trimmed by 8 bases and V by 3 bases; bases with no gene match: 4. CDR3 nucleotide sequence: TGCAGCGTTGATGGACTAGCGGGAGCCGATGAGCAGTTCTTC. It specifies CSVDGLAGADEQFF.

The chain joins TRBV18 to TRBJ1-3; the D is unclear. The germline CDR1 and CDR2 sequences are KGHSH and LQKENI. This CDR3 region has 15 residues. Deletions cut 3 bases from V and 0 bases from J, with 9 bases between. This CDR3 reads CASSPQAYSGNTIYF. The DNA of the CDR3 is TGTGCCAGCTCACCGCAGGCTTACTCTGGAAACACCATATATTTT.

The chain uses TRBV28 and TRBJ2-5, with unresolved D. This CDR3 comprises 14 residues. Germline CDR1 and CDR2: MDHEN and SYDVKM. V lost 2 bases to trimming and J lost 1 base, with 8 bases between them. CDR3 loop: CASSLGQFQETQYF. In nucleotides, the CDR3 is TGTGCCAGCAGTTTAGGGCAGTTCCAAGAGACCCAGTACTTC.

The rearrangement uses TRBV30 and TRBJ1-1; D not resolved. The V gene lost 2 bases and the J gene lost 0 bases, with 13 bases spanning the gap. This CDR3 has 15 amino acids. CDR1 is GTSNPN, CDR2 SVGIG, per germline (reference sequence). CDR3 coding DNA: TGTGCCTGGAGTAGGAATGCGGCTATGAACACTGAAGCTTTCTTT. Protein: CAWSRNAAMNTEAFF. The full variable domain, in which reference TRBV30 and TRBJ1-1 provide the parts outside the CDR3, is SQTIHQWPATLVQPVGSPLSLECTVEGTSNPNLYWYRQAAGRGLQLLFYSVGIGQISSEVPQNLSASRPQDRQFILSSKKLLLSDSGFYLCAWSRNAAMNTEAFFGQGTRLTVV.

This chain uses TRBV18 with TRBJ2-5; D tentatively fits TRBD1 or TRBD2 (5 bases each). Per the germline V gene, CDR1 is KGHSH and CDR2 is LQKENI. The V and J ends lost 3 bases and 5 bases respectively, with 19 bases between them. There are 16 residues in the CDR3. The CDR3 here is CASSPKPGTFVETQYF. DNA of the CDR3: TGTGCCAGCTCACCCAAACCGGGGACCTTCGTGGAGACCCAGTACTTC.

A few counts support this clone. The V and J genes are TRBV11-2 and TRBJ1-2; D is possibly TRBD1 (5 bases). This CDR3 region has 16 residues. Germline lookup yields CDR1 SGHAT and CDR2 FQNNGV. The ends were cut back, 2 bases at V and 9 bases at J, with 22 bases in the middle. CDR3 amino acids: CASSLTPITREDRYTF. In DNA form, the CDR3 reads TGTGCCAGCAGCTTAACCCCAATCACCAGGGAGGATCGCTACACCTTC.

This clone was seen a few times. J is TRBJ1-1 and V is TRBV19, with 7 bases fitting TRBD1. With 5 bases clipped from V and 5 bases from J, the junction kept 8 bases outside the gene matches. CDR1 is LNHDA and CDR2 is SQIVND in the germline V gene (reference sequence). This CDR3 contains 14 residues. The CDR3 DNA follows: TGTGCCAGTAGTCCCGCAGGGGGATGGACTGAAGCTTTCTTT. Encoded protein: CASSPAGGWTEAFF.

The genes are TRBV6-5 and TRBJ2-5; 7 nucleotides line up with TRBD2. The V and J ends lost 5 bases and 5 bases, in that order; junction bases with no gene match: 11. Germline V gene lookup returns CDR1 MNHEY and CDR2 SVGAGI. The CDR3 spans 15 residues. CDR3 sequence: CASSRNGGSGETQYF. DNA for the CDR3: TGTGCCAGCAGTCGAAACGGCGGGAGCGGGGAGACCCAGTACTTC.

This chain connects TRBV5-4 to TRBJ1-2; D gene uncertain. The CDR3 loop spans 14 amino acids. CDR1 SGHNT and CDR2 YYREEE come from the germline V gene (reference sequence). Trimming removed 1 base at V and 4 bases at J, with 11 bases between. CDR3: CASSLFTYSYGYTF. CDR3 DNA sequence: TGTGCCAGCAGCTTGTTTACCTATTCCTATGGCTACACCTTC.

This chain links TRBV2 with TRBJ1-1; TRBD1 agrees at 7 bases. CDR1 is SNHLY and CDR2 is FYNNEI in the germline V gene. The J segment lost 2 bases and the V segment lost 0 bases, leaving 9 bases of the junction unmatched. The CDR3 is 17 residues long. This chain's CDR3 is CASSEARDRVINTEAFF. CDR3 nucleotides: TGTGCCAGCAGTGAAGCTCGTGACAGGGTCATCAACACTGAAGCTTTCTTT. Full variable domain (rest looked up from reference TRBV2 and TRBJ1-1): EPEVTQTPSHQVTQMGQEVILRCVPISNHLYFYWYRQILGQKVEFLVSFYNNEISEKSEIFDDQFSVERPDGSNFTLKIRSTKLEDSAMYFCASSEARDRVINTEAFFGQGTRLTVV.

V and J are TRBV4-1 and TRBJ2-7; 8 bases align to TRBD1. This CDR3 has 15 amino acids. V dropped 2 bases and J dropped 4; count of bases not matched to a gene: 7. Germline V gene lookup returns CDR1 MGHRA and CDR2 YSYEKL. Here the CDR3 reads CASSQFRTGRYEQYV. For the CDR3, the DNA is TGCGCCAGCAGCCAATTCCGGACAGGGCGGTACGAGCAGTACGTC.

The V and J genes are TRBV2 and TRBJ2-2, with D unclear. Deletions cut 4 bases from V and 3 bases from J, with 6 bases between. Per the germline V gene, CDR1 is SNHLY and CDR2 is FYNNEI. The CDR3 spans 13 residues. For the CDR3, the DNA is TGTGCCAGCAGTGGGACCGACACCGGGGAGCTGTTTTTT. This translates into CASSGTDTGELFF.